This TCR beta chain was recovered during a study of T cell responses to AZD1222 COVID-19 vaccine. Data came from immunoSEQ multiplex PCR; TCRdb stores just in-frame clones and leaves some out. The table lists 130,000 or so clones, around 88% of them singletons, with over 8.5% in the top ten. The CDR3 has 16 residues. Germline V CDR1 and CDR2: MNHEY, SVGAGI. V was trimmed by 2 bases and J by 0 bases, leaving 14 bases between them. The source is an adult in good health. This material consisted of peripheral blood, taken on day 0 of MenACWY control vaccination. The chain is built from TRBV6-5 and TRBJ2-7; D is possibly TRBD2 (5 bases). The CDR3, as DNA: TGTGCCAGCAGTTACCCGGGTGGAGGTCGCTCCTACGAGCAGTACTTC. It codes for CASSYPGGGRSYEQYF.